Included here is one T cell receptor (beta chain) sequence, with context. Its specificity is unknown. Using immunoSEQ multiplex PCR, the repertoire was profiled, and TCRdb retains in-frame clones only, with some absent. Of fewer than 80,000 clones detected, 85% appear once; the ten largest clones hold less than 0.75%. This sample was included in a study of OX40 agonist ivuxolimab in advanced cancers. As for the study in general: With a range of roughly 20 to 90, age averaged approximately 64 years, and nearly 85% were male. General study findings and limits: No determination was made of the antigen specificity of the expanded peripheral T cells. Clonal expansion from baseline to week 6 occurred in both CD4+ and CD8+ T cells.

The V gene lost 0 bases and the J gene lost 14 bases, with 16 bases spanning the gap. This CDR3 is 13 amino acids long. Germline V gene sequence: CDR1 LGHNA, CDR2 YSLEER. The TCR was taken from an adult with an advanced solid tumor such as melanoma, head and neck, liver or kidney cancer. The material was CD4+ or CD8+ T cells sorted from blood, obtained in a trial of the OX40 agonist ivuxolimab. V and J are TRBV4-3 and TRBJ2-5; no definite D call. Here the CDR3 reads CASSQDRGLPPYF. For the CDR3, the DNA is TGCGCCAGCAGCCAAGATCGCGGTCTCCCACCCTACTTC.